A single sample is the source of the 20 T cell receptor beta chains below, sequenced in a study of T cell responses to AZD1222 COVID-19 vaccine. TCRdb's table, derived via immunoSEQ multiplex PCR, lists solely in-frame clones and lacks some. Found here are approximately 150,000 clones, about 90% of them singletons; the top ten hold approximately 6.2%. The sequencing here drew on peripheral blood, taken 28 days after the second AZD1222 dose. Source of these receptors: an adult who received the AZD1222 COVID-19 vaccine.

This chain uses TRBV6-5 with TRBJ1-5; D is unresolved. Trimming took off 8 bases at V and 6 bases at J, with 20 bases between the two ends. This CDR3 contains 15 residues. Germline V gene lookup returns CDR1 MNHEY and CDR2 SVGAGI. The CDR3 is CASASPAGVAQPQHF. CDR3 nucleotides: TGTGCCAGCGCTTCACCGGCTGGGGTGGCTCAGCCCCAGCATTTT.

The chain is built from TRBV6-6 and TRBJ2-7; perhaps TRBD1 as D (6 bases). This CDR3 is built from 15 residues. The V gene's germline CDR1 is MNHNY and CDR2 SVGAGI (reference sequence). V was shortened by 10 bases and J by 2 bases, with 21 bases between the two germline ends. This CDR3 is CATNDGTKLTYEQYF. CDR3 nucleotide sequence: TGTGCCACCAATGATGGGACAAAGCTTACCTACGAGCAGTACTTC.

V is TRBV29-1 and J is TRBJ2-5, with a weak D call TRBD2 (6 bases). Per the germline V gene, CDR1 is SQVTM and CDR2 is ANQGSEA. Deletions cut 4 bases from V and 0 bases from J, with 9 bases between. This CDR3 region has 13 residues. Here the CDR3 DNA reads TGCAGCGTTGGTGGAGGGAACCAAGAGACCCAGTACTTC. It translates to CSVGGGNQETQYF.

The gene calls are TRBV30 and TRBJ1-4; D unclear. Deletions cut 1 base from V and 10 bases from J, with 13 bases between. The germline V gene has CDR1 GTSNPN and CDR2 SVGIG (reference sequence). CDR3 length equals 13 residues. The CDR3 nucleotides are TGTGCCTGGAGTGGTTCACCGGGAGGAAAACTGTTTTTT. Translation gives CAWSGSPGGKLFF.

V and J are TRBV6-5 and TRBJ2-2; 7 positions match TRBD1. The CDR3 is 13 residues long. V shed 9 bases and J 5 bases; nucleotides not matched to a gene: 6. CDR1 and CDR2 (germline): MNHEY, SVGAGI. The CDR3 nucleotides read TGTGCCAGTAAGAGGGACAGAACCGGGGAGCTGTTTTTT. It translates to CASKRDRTGELFF.

The V gene is TRBV14, the J gene TRBJ2-1, with D unclear. Germline values: CDR1 SGHDN, CDR2 FVKESK. V shed 5 bases and J shed 5 bases, with 7 bases lying between them. This CDR3 has 12 amino acids. The CDR3 here is CASSDRNNEQFF. The CDR3 region has the DNA TGTGCCAGCAGCGACCGAAACAATGAGCAGTTCTTC.

V usage is TRBV25-1 and J usage is TRBJ2-7, with TRBD2 as a possible D gene (6 bases). The CDR3 runs to 14 residues. Germline CDR1 reads MGHDK; CDR2 reads SYGVNS. Trimming shortened V by 5 bases and J by 3 bases, and 14 bases separated the two germline ends. CDR3 sequence reads: CASSSHGSFYEQYF. The CDR3 DNA is TGTGCCAGCAGTTCACACGGGAGTTTCTACGAGCAGTACTTC.

This rearrangement joins TRBV5-1 to TRBJ2-5; 7 positions match TRBD1. CDR3 size: 15 residues. Losses at the gene ends were 1 base for V and 0 bases for J; bases not matched to a gene: 3. Germline values: CDR1 SGHRS, CDR2 YFSETQ. DNA of the CDR3: TGCGCCAGCAGCTTGACCGGACAGGACCAAGAGACCCAGTACTTC. This gives the protein CASSLTGQDQETQYF.

V and J are TRBV4-1 and TRBJ1-4; 9 nucleotides agree with TRBD1. The CDR3 contains 15 residues. Germline-derived CDR1 and CDR2 are MGHRA and YSYEKL. V lost 1 base to trimming and J lost 8 bases; unmatched junction nucleotides: 5. DNA of the CDR3: TGCGCCAGCAGCCAAGGTCGGACAGGGGAGGAAAAACTGTTTTTT. Its translation: CASSQGRTGEEKLFF.

The chain uses TRBV28 and TRBJ2-7, with D possibly matching TRBD1 (6 bases). The CDR3 consists of 13 residues. The germline CDR1 and CDR2 sequences are MDHEN and SYDVKM. V shed 8 bases and J shed 1 base, with 12 bases lying between them. CDR3 amino acids: CASVQGTSYEQYF. The CDR3 coding sequence is TGTGCCAGCGTACAGGGCACGTCCTACGAGCAGTACTTC.

The genes are TRBV15 and TRBJ1-3; D perhaps matches TRBD1 (5 bases). Germline V gene data show CDR1 as LNHNV and CDR2 as YYDKDF (reference sequence). V shed 0 bases and J shed 2 bases, with 8 bases lying between them. This CDR3 is 15 amino acids long. DNA for the CDR3: TGTGCCACCAGCAGAGAGCCCAGGGCTGGAAACACCATATATTTT. Translation: CATSREPRAGNTIYF.

V gene TRBV19 combines with J gene TRBJ1-5; D might be TRBD1 (6 bases). Germline CDR1 is LNHDA and CDR2 is SQIVND (reference sequence). The CDR3 spans 15 residues. Trimming took 7 bases from V and 4 from J, leaving 17 bases between them. The CDR3 DNA follows: TGTGCCAGTAAGGAGTTTCGGACAGAAAATCAGCCCCAGCATTTT. As protein: CASKEFRTENQPQHF.

The rearrangement uses TRBV7-2 and TRBJ1-2; 7 nucleotides match TRBD1. The trim removed 3 bases at V and 4 bases at J, leaving 5 bases unmatched. Germline values: CDR1 SGHTA, CDR2 FQGNSA. The CDR3 consists of 14 residues. The CDR3 region is CASSFGQEFYGYTF. The CDR3 coding sequence is TGTGCCAGCAGCTTCGGACAGGAATTCTATGGCTACACCTTC.

The chain has TRBV7-2 and TRBJ2-7; TRBD1 matches at 9 bases. CDR3 length equals 14 residues. Germline V gives CDR1 SGHTA, CDR2 FQGNSA. J gave up 2 bases and V 5 bases, and 4 bases lay outside the gene matches. DNA of the CDR3: TGTGCCAGCAGCCCCCGGACAGGGGCCTACGAGCAGTACTTC. It translates to CASSPRTGAYEQYF. Using reference TRBV7-2 and TRBJ2-7 for the parts outside the CDR3, the full variable domain is GAGVSQSPSNKVTEKGKDVELRCDPISGHTALYWYRQSLGQGLEFLIYFQGNSAPDKSGLPSDRFSAERTGGSVSTLTIQRTQQEDSAVYLCASSPRTGAYEQYFGPGTRLTVT.

V is TRBV11-1 and J is TRBJ2-2; TRBD2 is a possible D gene (6 bases). Germline lookup yields CDR1 SGHAT and CDR2 FQDESV (reference sequence). Trimming removed 6 bases at V and 7 bases at J, with 15 bases between. This CDR3 is built from 14 residues. The CDR3 is CASSFGGLSGELFF. The CDR3 DNA is TGTGCCAGCAGTTTCGGGGGTCTCAGCGGGGAGCTGTTTTTT.

The rearrangement joins TRBV4-2 to TRBJ2-1; tentatively, D is TRBD1 (5 bases). CDR1 and CDR2 (germline): LGHNA, YNFKEQ. The CDR3 has 15 residues. Trimming shortened V by 1 base and J by 0 bases, and 7 bases separated the two germline ends. The CDR3 loop reads CASSQGQLSYNEQFF. In DNA form, the CDR3 reads TGTGCCAGCAGCCAAGGACAGCTCTCCTACAATGAGCAGTTCTTC.

This chain joins TRBV19 and TRBJ1-5; no definite D call. The germline V gene has CDR1 LNHDA and CDR2 SQIVND (reference sequence). The CDR3 contains 16 residues. Trimming took 1 base from V and 6 from J, leaving 16 bases between them. The CDR3 region has the DNA TGTGCCAGTAGTATAGGGCGGACTATCGTGGTTCAGCCCCAGCATTTT. Residues: CASSIGRTIVVQPQHF.

Note on this clone: Different DNA sequences within this sample yield the same CDR3. The rearrangement joins TRBV30 to TRBJ1-5, with a possible D match to TRBD1 (5 bases). Germline V CDR1 and CDR2: GTSNPN, SVGIG (reference sequence). The CDR3 contains 14 residues. Trimming took 3 bases from V and 2 from J, leaving 11 bases between them. CDR3 coding DNA: TGTGCCTGGAGCTCCGGGGCCGGCAATCAGCCCCAGCATTTT. Amino acids: CAWSSGAGNQPQHF.

This chain links TRBV7-9 with TRBJ2-3, with D possibly matching TRBD1 (5 bases). The CDR3 covers 15 residues. Deletions cut 1 base from V and 2 bases from J, with 10 bases between. The germline V gene has CDR1 SEHNR and CDR2 FQNEAQ (reference sequence). The CDR3 protein is CASSLGQGYTDTQYF. For the CDR3, the DNA is TGTGCCAGCAGCTTAGGCCAGGGATACACAGATACGCAGTATTTT.

This chain links TRBV3-1 (or the pseudogene TRBV3-2) with TRBJ1-6; 9 nucleotides agree with TRBD1. Germline-derived CDR1 and CDR2 are LGHDT and YNNKEL (reference sequence). V trimming: 4 bases; J trimming: 0 bases; junction bases outside the gene matches: 7. This CDR3 contains 18 residues. The CDR3 protein is CASSPRTGDGSYNSPLHF. In DNA form, the CDR3 reads TGTGCCAGCAGCCCCCGGACAGGGGACGGCTCCTATAATTCACCCCTCCACTTT.